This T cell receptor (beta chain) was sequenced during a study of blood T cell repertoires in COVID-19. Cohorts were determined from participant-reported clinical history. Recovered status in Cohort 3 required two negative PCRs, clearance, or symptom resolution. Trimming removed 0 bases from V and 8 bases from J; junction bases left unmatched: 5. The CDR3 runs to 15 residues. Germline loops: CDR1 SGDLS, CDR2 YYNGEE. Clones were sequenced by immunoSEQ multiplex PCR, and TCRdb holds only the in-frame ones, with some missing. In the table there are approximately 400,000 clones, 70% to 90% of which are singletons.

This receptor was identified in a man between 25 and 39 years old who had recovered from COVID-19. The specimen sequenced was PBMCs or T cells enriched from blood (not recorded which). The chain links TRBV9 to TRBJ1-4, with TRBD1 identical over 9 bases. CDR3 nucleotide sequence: TGTGCCAGCAGCGTAGGGGGACAGGGTCTGGAAAAACTGTTTTTT. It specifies CASSVGGQGLEKLFF.